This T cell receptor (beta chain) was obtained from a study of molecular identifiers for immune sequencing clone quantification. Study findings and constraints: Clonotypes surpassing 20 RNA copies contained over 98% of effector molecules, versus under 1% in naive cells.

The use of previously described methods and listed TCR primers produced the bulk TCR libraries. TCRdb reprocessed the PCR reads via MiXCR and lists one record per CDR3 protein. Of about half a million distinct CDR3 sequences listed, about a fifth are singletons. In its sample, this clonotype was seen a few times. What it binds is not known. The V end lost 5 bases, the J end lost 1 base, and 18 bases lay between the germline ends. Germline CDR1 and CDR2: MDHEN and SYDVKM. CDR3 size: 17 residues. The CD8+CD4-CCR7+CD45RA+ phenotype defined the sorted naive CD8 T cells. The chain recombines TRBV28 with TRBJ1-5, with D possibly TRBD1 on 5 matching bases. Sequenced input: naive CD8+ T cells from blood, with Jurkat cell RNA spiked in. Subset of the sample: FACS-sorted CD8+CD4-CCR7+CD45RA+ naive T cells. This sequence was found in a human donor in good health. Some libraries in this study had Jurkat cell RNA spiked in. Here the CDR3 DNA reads TGTGCCAGCAGTCTTAGTTTCCGAGCAGGGAGCAATCAGCCCCAGCATTTT. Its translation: CASSLSFRAGSNQPQHF.